Listed below are T cell receptor beta chains from one sample, sequenced in a study of cytomegalovirus exposure and HLA in healthy donors. Generated by immunoSEQ multiplex PCR, the TCRdb table keeps only in-frame clones and is missing some. This table holds about 160,000 clones, about 83% found once. What was sequenced was PBMCs. These receptors came from a woman in her 30s in good health and CMV-seronegative. The conserved cysteine and the conserved F or W are not part of the CDR3 here. The D gene is left open where the match is weak. Clone size appears in some rows only: once, few, many, or a class for an expanded clone.

>-|TRBJ1-1|few|14|TRBV5-1
ASSLGGRAGGTEAF
>TRBD1|TRBJ1-1|-|13|TRBV7-8
ASSGQAAVITEAF
>-|TRBJ1-3|-|14|TRBV28
ASSLQGLRSGNTIY
>TRBD2|TRBJ2-1|-|13|TRBV27
ASSPLLAGESEQF
>-|TRBJ1-4|-|14|TRBV19
ASSALGAATNEKLF
>-|TRBJ2-5|-|12|TRBV10-1
ASSEDGRGETQY
>TRBD1|TRBJ1-1|-|16|TRBV5-1
ASSLGGTGGGMMTEAF
>TRBD2|TRBJ2-7|-|13|TRBV4-1
ASSQGLSGISEQY
>-|TRBJ2-7|-|14|TRBV6-1
ASSERRGRITYEQY
>-|TRBJ1-4|-|13|TRBV11-2
ASSSVRGNNEKLF
>-|TRBJ1-5|-|13|TRBV6-6
ASSPPGAGYQPQH
>TRBD2|TRBJ2-3|-|13|TRBV29-1
SSRGVAGVKDTQY
>TRBD1|TRBJ2-7|-|13|TRBV28
ASNTPGDSVREQY
>TRBD2|TRBJ2-7|-|14|TRBV5-1
ASSLGTSGRTYEQY
>-|TRBJ1-1|-|12|TRBV29-1
SVAAGVLNTEAF
>TRBD1|TRBJ2-1|few|13|TRBV6-6
ASSNRGQADQEQF